A single count supports the clone carrying this T cell receptor beta chain. Its target is unknown. RNA transcripts were the template for amplifying TCR beta CDR3 regions. A set of HTBI primers served as the primers for a first-round RT-PCR of the TCR CDR3. TCRdb recomputed calls from the multiplex PCR reads with MiXCR, one row per CDR3 protein. The data contain about 400,000 distinct CDR3 sequences, around 16% of them singletons. CDR1 LGHNA and CDR2 YNFKEQ come from the germline V gene. The CDR3 is 15 residues long. Trimming cost V 0 bases and J 10 bases; bases outside gene matches: 4. The data are from a study of T cells in Graves' hyperthyroidism and ophthalmopathy. Study summary: Specimen type is peripheral blood, collected at initial diagnosis prior to any treatment.

General study results and limits: Blood samples included most of the expanded thyroid clonotypes exceeding 0.001.

Isolation of PBMCs was performed on around 9.7 ml fresh peripheral blood. The chain employs TRBV4-2 and TRBJ2-1, with TRBD2 identical over 12 bases. This clonotype was sampled from a woman aged 18 to 35 with Graves' hyperthyroidism that later progressed to Graves' ophthalmopathy. The sequenced sample was blood. The chain's CDR3 is CASSQETSGSDEQFF. CDR3 DNA sequence: TGTGCCAGCAGCCAAGAGACTAGCGGGAGTGACGAGCAGTTCTTC.